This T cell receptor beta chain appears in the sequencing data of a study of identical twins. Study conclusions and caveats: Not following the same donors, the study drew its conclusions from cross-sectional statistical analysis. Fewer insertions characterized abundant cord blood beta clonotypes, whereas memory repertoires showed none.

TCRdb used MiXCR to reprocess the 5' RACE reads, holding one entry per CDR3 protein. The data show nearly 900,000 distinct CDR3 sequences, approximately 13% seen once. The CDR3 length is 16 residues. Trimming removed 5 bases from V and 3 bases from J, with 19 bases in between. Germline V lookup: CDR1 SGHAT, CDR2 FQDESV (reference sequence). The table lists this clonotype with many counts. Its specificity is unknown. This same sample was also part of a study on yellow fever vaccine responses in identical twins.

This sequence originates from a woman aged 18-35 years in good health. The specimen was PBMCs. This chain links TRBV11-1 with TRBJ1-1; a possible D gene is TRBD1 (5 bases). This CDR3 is CASSPRPWGVDTEAFF. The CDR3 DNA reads TGTGCCAGCAGCCCACGACCGTGGGGGGTGGACACTGAAGCTTTCTTT.